The source of this T cell receptor beta chain is a study of monozygotic twins with inflammatory bowel disease. TCRdb reprocessed the 5' RACE reads and reports one entry per CDR3 protein, with no DNA. The sample has approximately 400,000 distinct CDR3 sequences, and its top ten clones hold 2% to 2.5%. Study observations and caveats: Patient repertoires may carry noise from differing immunosuppressive treatments. The sharing of clonotypes with others was lower in IBD patients than in healthy twins, especially with disease activity.

Regarding this clonotype: Its antigen is as yet unknown.

Germline V lookup: CDR1 LGHNA, CDR2 YSLEER. The CDR3 extends over 17 amino acids. Material: blood. The chain has TRBV4-3 and TRBJ2-3; TCRdb selects TRBD2, and the lack of DNA leaves this call unchecked. This sequence originates from a human donor with ulcerative colitis or Crohn's disease, or a healthy co-twin of an affected twin (not recorded which). CDR3 sequence: CASSQGSLAGGTDTQYF.